Listed here is a single T cell receptor beta chain. Its antigen is still unknown. The sample originates from a study of breast tumors, draining lymph nodes, adjacent tissues. Study-wide results and caveats: Compared with lymph nodes, tumors were less diverse; compared with nontumor tissue, more.

CDR3 size: 15 residues. The V segment lost 4 bases and the J segment 2 bases; nucleotides outside the gene matches: 4. In germline, CDR1 is SNHLY, CDR2 FYNNEI. MiXCR, run by TCRdb on the multiplex PCR reads, gives a single entry per CDR3 protein. The sample has approximately 230,000 distinct CDR3 sequences, less than 35% seen once. The lymph nodes were axillary draining lymph nodes from breast cancer patients. Sequenced input: axillary lymph node tissue. V usage is TRBV2 and J usage is TRBJ2-5; 10 bases agree with TRBD1. This clonotype was obtained from a female donor with breast cancer. Some clones in this sample may be carry-over from other donors' samples. CDR3: CASSVVGQGQETQYF. CDR3 nucleotide sequence: TGTGCCAGCAGTGTGGTGGGACAGGGGCAAGAGACCCAGTACTTC.